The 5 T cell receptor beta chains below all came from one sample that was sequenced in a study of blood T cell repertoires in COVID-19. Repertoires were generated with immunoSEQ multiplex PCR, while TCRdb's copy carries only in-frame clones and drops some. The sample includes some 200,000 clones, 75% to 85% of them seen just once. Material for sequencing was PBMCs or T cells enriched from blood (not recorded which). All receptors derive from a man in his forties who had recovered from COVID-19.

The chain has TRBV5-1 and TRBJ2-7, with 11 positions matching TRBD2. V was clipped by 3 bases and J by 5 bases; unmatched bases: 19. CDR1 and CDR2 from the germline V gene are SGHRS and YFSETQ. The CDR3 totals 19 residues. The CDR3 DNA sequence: TGCGCCAGCAGCTACTCGACTAGCGGGACCCGCTTAGCTTTCAACGAGCAGTACTTC. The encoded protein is CASSYSTSGTRLAFNEQYF.

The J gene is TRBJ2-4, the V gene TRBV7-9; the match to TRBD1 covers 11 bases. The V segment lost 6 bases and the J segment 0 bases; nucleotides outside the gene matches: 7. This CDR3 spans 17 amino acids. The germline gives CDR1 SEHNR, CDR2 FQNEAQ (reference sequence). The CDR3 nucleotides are TGTGCCAGCAGACCTCCGGGACAGGGGGGAGCCAAAAACATTCAGTACTTC. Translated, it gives CASRPPGQGGAKNIQYF.

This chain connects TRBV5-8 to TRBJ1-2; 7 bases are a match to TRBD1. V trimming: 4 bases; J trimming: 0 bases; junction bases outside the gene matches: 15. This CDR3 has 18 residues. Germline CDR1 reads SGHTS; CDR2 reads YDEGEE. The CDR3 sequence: CASSLHNRGSRSNYGYTF. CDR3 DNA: TGTGCCAGCAGCCTACACAACAGGGGCTCCCGTTCTAACTATGGCTACACCTTC.

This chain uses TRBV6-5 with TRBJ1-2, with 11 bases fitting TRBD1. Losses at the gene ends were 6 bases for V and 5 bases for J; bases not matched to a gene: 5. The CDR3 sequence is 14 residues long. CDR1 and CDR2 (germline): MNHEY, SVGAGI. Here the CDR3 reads CASRRDRGVYGYTF. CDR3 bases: TGTGCCAGCAGACGGGACAGGGGGGTTTATGGCTACACCTTC.

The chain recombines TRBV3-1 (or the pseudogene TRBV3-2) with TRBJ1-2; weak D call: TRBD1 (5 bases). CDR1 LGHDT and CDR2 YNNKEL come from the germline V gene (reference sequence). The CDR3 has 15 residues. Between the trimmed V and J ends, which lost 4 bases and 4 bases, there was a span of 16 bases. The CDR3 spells CASSPLGGLGYGYTF. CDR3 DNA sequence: TGTGCCAGCAGCCCCCTGGGGGGATTGGGCTATGGCTACACCTTC.